This TCR beta chain was documented in a study of cytomegalovirus exposure and HLA in healthy donors. CDR1 is MNHNS, CDR2 SASEGT, per germline. V shed 5 bases and J shed 7 bases, with 17 bases lying between them. This CDR3 comprises 14 residues. The PCR made use of 60 Vbeta and 13 Jbeta primers. Produced via immunoSEQ multiplex PCR; TCRdb's table is partial and in-frame only. The table lists about 130,000 clones, roughly 82% of them singletons, with less than 3.5% in the top ten. This chain connects TRBV6-1 to TRBJ2-5; perhaps TRBD1 as D (6 bases). The sequence was collected from a man between 45 and 60 years old in good health and CMV-seronegative. Sequenced: PBMCs. DNA of the CDR3: TGTGCCAGCAGTCCTGGACCGGGACATCGGACCCAGTACTTC. This translates into CASSPGPGHRTQYF.